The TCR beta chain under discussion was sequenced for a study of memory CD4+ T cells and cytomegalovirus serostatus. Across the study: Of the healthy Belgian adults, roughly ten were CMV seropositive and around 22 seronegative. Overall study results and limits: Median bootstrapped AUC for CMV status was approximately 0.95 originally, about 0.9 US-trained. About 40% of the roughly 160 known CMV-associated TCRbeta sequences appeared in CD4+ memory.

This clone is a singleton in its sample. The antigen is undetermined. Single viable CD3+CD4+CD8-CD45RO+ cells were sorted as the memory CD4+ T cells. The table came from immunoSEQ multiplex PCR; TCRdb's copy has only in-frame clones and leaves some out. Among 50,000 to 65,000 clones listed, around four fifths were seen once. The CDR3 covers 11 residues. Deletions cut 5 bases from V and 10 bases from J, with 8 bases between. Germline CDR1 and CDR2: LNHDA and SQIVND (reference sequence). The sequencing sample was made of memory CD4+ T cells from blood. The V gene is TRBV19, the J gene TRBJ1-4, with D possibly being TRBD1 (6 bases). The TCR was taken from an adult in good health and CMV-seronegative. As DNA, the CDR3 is TGTGCCAGTAGTTCGACAGGAAAACTGTTTTTT. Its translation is CASSSTGKLFF.